This is a list of T cell receptor beta chains from one sample in a study of cytomegalovirus exposure and HLA in healthy donors. TCRdb's copy holds only in-frame clones and misses some; the assay was immunoSEQ multiplex PCR. The data show 87,000 or so clones, with less than 8% seen just once and about 2.1% held by the top ten. Material for sequencing was PBMCs. The receptor source for this set is a man aged 50 to 59 in good health and CMV-seronegative. CDR3s include the opening cysteine and the closing phenylalanine or tryptophan.

V gene: TRBV5-5
J gene: TRBJ1-4
CDR3 protein: CASSLLTGGSVEKLFF

V gene: TRBV10-1
J gene: TRBJ2-5
CDR3 protein: CASSGRGGGETQYF

V gene: TRBV14
J gene: TRBJ1-2
CDR3 protein: CASSSYSTDYDGYTF

V gene: TRBV5-1
J gene: TRBJ1-4
CDR3 protein: CASSLDGGDEKLFF

V gene: TRBV28
J gene: TRBJ2-3
CDR3 protein: CASISTGNTDTQYF

V gene: TRBV20-1
J gene: TRBJ1-2
CDR3 protein: CSAAGLSGYTF

V gene: TRBV28
J gene: TRBJ1-5
CDR3 protein: CASSPDRAINQPQHF

V gene: TRBV6-6
J gene: TRBJ2-3
CDR3 protein: CASSPGADTQYF

V gene: TRBV30
J gene: TRBJ2-2
CDR3 protein: CAWRGGGGKLGGELFF

V gene: TRBV9
J gene: TRBJ2-5
CDR3 protein: CASSVTAAQETQYF

V gene: TRBV15
J gene: TRBJ2-2
CDR3 protein: CATSRSNRGTGELFF

V gene: TRBV10-1
J gene: TRBJ2-1
CDR3 protein: CASSESAGSSYNEQFF

V gene: TRBV30
J gene: TRBJ1-4
CDR3 protein: CAWNRQGGAGEKLFF

V gene: TRBV6-1
J gene: TRBJ1-1
CDR3 protein: CASTEDDGRGAFF

V gene: TRBV7-8
J gene: TRBJ2-5
CDR3 protein: CASSRDQETQYF

V gene: TRBV6-4
J gene: TRBJ2-3
CDR3 protein: CASSFAETDTQYF

V gene: TRBV14
J gene: TRBJ2-1
CDR3 protein: CASSSLGLVYNEQFF

V gene: TRBV18
J gene: .
CDR3 protein: CASSPAYEQYF

V gene: TRBV6-6
J gene: TRBJ1-1
CDR3 protein: CASSHAPGTPIEAFF

V gene: TRBV10-2
J gene: TRBJ2-5
CDR3 protein: CASSREETQYF

V gene: TRBV6-5
J gene: TRBJ2-2
CDR3 protein: CATVGARTGELFF

V gene: TRBV19
J gene: TRBJ1-2
CDR3 protein: CASSTGTGYGYTF

V gene: TRBV5-8
J gene: TRBJ2-1
CDR3 protein: CASSAGQSFNEQFF

V gene: TRBV10-3
J gene: TRBJ1-4
CDR3 protein: CAISPGTGVNEKLFF

V gene: TRBV18
J gene: TRBJ2-1
CDR3 protein: CASSPFDSQGEQFF

V gene: TRBV19
J gene: TRBJ2-1
CDR3 protein: CASKQPGTRSLNEQFF